This TCR beta chain was obtained from a study of PD-1 blockade in mismatch repair-deficient tumors. Germline V gene data show CDR1 as ENHRY and CDR2 as SYGVKD. V lost 10 bases and J lost 4; bases outside the gene matches: 4. CDR3 length equals 14 residues. Study-wide findings and caveats: After pembrolizumab, tumor-resident clones rose rapidly, then generally contracted before radiologic responses.

Turning to this clone: Its matching antigen is unknown.

Sequencing was performed with immunoSEQ multiplex PCR; in TCRdb, only in-frame clones are kept and a portion is missing. The repertoire holds roughly 120,000 clones, with about 83% as singletons. The source of this sequence is an adult with mismatch repair-deficient cancer. The sample consisted of peripheral blood, taken 60 weeks after starting pembrolizumab. This chain uses TRBV10-3 with TRBJ2-2; TRBD2 agrees at 12 bases. CDR3 loop: CATILAGGTGELFF. CDR3 coding DNA: TGTGCCACGATACTAGCGGGAGGCACCGGGGAGCTGTTTTTT.